Below, 21 T cell receptor beta chains from the same sample are listed, as sequenced in a study of blood T cell repertoires in COVID-19. Generated by immunoSEQ multiplex PCR, the TCRdb table keeps only in-frame clones and is missing some. The sample has roughly 200,000 clones, roughly 88% seen once. The sequenced material came from peripheral blood. All receptors come from a man aged 50 to 60 with COVID-19, enrolled during active disease.

J is TRBJ1-2 and V is TRBV5-1, with TRBD1 identical over 9 bases. Germline assignment: CDR1 SGHRS and CDR2 YFSETQ. This CDR3 is built from 15 residues. The trim removed 4 bases at V and 1 base at J, leaving 5 bases unmatched. CDR3 in amino acids: CASSTGQGDNYGYTF. CDR3 coding DNA: TGCGCCAGCAGCACGGGACAGGGAGATAACTATGGCTACACCTTC. Variable domain in full (rest from reference TRBV5-1 and TRBJ1-2): KAGVTQTPRYLIKTRGQQVTLSCSPISGHRSVSWYQQTPGQGLQFLFEYFSETQRNKGNFPGRFSGRQFSNSRSEMNVSTLELGDSALYLCASSTGQGDNYGYTFGSGTRLTVV.

The CDR3 protein is CASSLTGDPGYTF. Written as DNA, the CDR3 is TGTGCCAGCAGTCTGACAGGGGACCCGGGCTACACCTTC. The J gene is TRBJ1-2, the V gene TRBV2; the match to TRBD1 covers 8 bases. Losses at the gene ends were 5 bases for V and 8 bases for J; bases not matched to a gene: 7. The germline V gene encodes CDR1 SNHLY and CDR2 FYNNEI. CDR3 length equals 13 residues.

V is TRBV3-1 (or the pseudogene TRBV3-2) and J is TRBJ1-1; no firm D call. Germline V gives CDR1 LGHDT, CDR2 YNNKEL (reference sequence). Trimming took 4 bases from V and 2 from J, leaving 14 bases between them. The CDR3 covers 15 residues. The CDR3 sequence is CASSLNSNQNTEAFF. The CDR3 coding sequence is TGTGCCAGCAGCCTGAATTCTAACCAAAACACTGAAGCTTTCTTT.

This chain joins TRBV19 and TRBJ2-3; 12 bases fit TRBD2. The trim removed 4 bases at V and 7 bases at J, leaving 9 bases unmatched. The CDR3 spans 16 residues. Germline assignment: CDR1 LNHDA and CDR2 SQIVND (reference sequence). CDR3 coding DNA: TGTGCCAGTAGTACTCGCTTACTAGCGGGAGGTTATACGCAGTATTTT. It encodes CASSTRLLAGGYTQYF. Full variable domain (remainder filled in from reference TRBV19 and TRBJ2-3): DGGITQSPKYLFRKEGQNVTLSCEQNLNHDAMYWYRQDPGQGLRLIYYSQIVNDFQKGDIAEGYSVSREKKESFPLTVTSAQKNPTAFYLCASSTRLLAGGYTQYFGPGTRLTVL.

This clone has a handful of counts. This same CDR3 is encoded by further DNA sequences in the sample. This sequence joins TRBV6-6 and TRBJ1-2, with D tentatively TRBD1 (6 bases). The V end lost 5 bases, the J end lost 2 bases, and 9 bases lay between the germline ends. CDR1 MNHNY and CDR2 SVGAGI come from the germline V gene (reference sequence). This CDR3 has 13 residues. The chain's CDR3 is CASSRDINYGYTF. The DNA of the CDR3 is TGTGCCAGCAGTCGGGACATCAACTATGGCTACACCTTC.

V gene TRBV27 combines with J gene TRBJ2-3; no reliable D call. Germline values: CDR1 MNHEY, CDR2 SMNVEV (reference sequence). The length of the CDR3 is 15 residues. Trimming removed 8 bases at V and 1 base at J, with 16 bases between. The CDR3 loop reads CASLPRGKRTDTQYF. The CDR3 region has the DNA TGTGCCAGCCTCCCCCGAGGCAAACGCACAGATACGCAGTATTTT.

This sequence joins TRBV18 and TRBJ2-1, with 10 bases identical to TRBD2. This CDR3 comprises 16 residues. Germline trimming cut 4 bases from V and 10 bases from J; bases unmatched to any gene: 13. The germline V gene has CDR1 KGHSH and CDR2 LQKENI. The CDR3 protein is CASSLEASGGAGEQFF. CDR3 DNA sequence: TGTGCCAGCTCACTTGAGGCCAGCGGGGGGGCTGGGGAGCAGTTCTTC.

The V call is TRBV18, the J call TRBJ1-1; the D gene is possibly TRBD1 (6 bases). Germline V gene data show CDR1 as KGHSH and CDR2 as LQKENI. V was clipped by 3 bases and J by 3 bases, with 14 bases between them. The length of the CDR3 is 15 residues. For the CDR3, the DNA is TGTGCCAGCTCACCTATCACAGGGCAGGACACTGAAGCTTTCTTT. Protein: CASSPITGQDTEAFF.

The chain uses TRBV6-2 or TRBV6-3 and TRBJ2-3; 9 bases are shared with TRBD2. Looked up from germline, CDR1 is MNHEY and CDR2 is SVGEGT. Trimming took 3 bases from V and 2 from J; bases not matched to a gene: 9. The CDR3 is 17 residues long. CDR3 in DNA: TGTGCCAGCAGTTATAGGGTAGCGGGAGAGAACACAGATACGCAGTATTTT. It translates to CASSYRVAGENTDTQYF.

In this sample, this clone turned up once. The CDR3 spells CASSLASVSYEQYF. The CDR3 DNA reads TGTGCCAGCAGCTTAGCCTCCGTTAGTTACGAGCAGTACTTC. This chain uses TRBV7-9 with TRBJ2-7, with no clear D. Trimming stripped 0 bases from V and 4 bases from J, with 10 bases between. CDR1 is SEHNR, CDR2 FQNEAQ, per germline (reference sequence). This CDR3 is 14 amino acids long.

This clone was observed once. The V call is TRBV4-3, the J call TRBJ1-2; D is ambiguous. CDR1 is LGHNA and CDR2 is YSLEER in the germline V gene. CDR3 length equals 13 residues. Trimming stripped 1 base from V and 4 bases from J, with 7 bases between. The CDR3 DNA is TGCGCCAGCAGCCAAGTCGGTCTCTATGGCTACACCTTC. Its protein is CASSQVGLYGYTF.

The chain recombines TRBV7-8 with TRBJ2-7, with D perhaps TRBD1 (6 bases). CDR1 and CDR2 from the germline V gene are SGHVS and FQNEAQ. This CDR3 comprises 15 residues. V dropped 1 base and J dropped 1 base, with 11 bases sitting between them. The CDR3 sequence: CASSLGQAVSYEQYF. The CDR3 bases are TGTGCCAGCAGCTTAGGACAGGCGGTATCCTACGAGCAGTACTTC.

The chain combines TRBV3-1 (or the pseudogene TRBV3-2) with TRBJ1-2; D possibly corresponds to TRBD1 (5 bases). CDR1 is LGHDT and CDR2 is YNNKEL in the germline V gene (reference sequence). V was shortened by 1 base and J by 6 bases, with 9 bases between the two germline ends. This CDR3 spans 13 amino acids. CDR3 sequence: CASSQGAGHGYTF. The CDR3 DNA reads TGTGCCAGCAGCCAAGGGGCAGGGCATGGCTACACCTTC.

The rearrangement links TRBV5-1 to TRBJ2-7; the D is unclear. The CDR3 loop spans 13 amino acids. Trimming removed 0 bases from V and 0 bases from J, with 4 bases in between. The germline V gene has CDR1 SGHRS and CDR2 YFSETQ. DNA for the CDR3: TGCGCCAGCAGCTTGGCGGTCTCCTACGAGCAGTACTTC. Protein: CASSLAVSYEQYF.

V and J are TRBV9 and TRBJ2-3; D might be TRBD1 (6 bases). CDR3 size: 14 residues. Trimming took 4 bases from V and 4 from J, leaving 13 bases between them. Germline lookup yields CDR1 SGDLS and CDR2 YYNGEE. CDR3 loop: CASSLLGTPDTQYF. CDR3 in DNA: TGTGCCAGCAGCTTACTCGGGACACCAGATACGCAGTATTTT.

This CDR3 reads CSVDVTSGNYEQYF. The CDR3 region has the DNA TGCAGCGTTGACGTAACTAGCGGGAACTACGAGCAGTACTTC. The chain joins TRBV29-1 to TRBJ2-7; 10 bases align to TRBD2. The ends lost 3 bases at V and 3 bases at J; junction bases unmatched: 5. Germline CDR1 and CDR2: SQVTM and ANQGSEA. This CDR3 has 14 residues.

This chain connects TRBV4-1 to TRBJ2-1; TRBD2 agrees at 7 bases. Germline CDR1 is MGHRA and CDR2 is YSYEKL. CDR3 length: 15 residues. V shed 6 bases and J 4 bases; nucleotides not matched to a gene: 9. The CDR3 reads CASREGLAAYNEQFF. Here the CDR3 DNA reads TGCGCCAGCAGGGAAGGGCTAGCGGCTTACAATGAGCAGTTCTTC.

The rearrangement joins TRBV5-4 to TRBJ1-5; TRBD1 might be the D (5 bases). This CDR3 spans 14 amino acids. The germline gives CDR1 SGHNT, CDR2 YYREEE (reference sequence). V was cut by 1 base and J by 6 bases, with 11 bases left in between. CDR3 DNA: TGTGCCAGCAGCTTGTGGGGGGAGGGTCAGCCCCAGCATTTT. This encodes CASSLWGEGQPQHF.

The rearrangement links TRBV12-1 to TRBJ1-5. TRBV12-1 is an annotated pseudogene. This CDR3 has 14 amino acids. The CDR3 spells CASSFFSTNQPQHF. DNA for the CDR3: TGTGCCAGCAGCTTTTTTAGTACCAATCAGCCCCAGCATTTT.

The chain couples TRBV6-5 to TRBJ2-3; 10 bases align to TRBD2. Looked up from germline, CDR1 is MNHEY and CDR2 is SVGAGI. The ends lost 4 bases at V and 3 bases at J; junction bases unmatched: 4. The CDR3 loop spans 15 amino acids. This CDR3 reads CASSSSGSWTDTQYF. DNA of the CDR3: TGTGCCAGCAGTTCTAGCGGGAGTTGGACAGATACGCAGTATTTT.

V gene TRBV6-6 combines with J gene TRBJ2-1, with 8 bases aligning to TRBD2. J was trimmed by 3 bases and V by 5 bases; bases with no gene match: 12. In germline, CDR1 is MNHNY, CDR2 SVGAGI (reference sequence). This CDR3 spans 17 amino acids. In nucleotides, the CDR3 is TGTGCCAGCAGTCTAAGGATTAGCGGGACCTACTACAATGAGCAGTTCTTC. Translation gives CASSLRISGTYYNEQFF.